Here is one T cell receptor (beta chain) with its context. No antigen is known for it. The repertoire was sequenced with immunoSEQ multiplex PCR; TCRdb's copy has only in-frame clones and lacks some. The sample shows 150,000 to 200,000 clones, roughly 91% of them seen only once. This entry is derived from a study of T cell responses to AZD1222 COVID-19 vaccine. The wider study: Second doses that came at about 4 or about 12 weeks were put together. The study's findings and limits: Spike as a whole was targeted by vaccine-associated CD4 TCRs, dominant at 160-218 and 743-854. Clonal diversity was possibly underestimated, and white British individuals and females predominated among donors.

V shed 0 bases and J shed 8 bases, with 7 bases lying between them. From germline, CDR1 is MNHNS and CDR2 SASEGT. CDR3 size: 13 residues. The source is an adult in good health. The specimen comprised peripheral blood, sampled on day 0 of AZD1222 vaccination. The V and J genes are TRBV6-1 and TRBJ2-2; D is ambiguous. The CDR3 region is CASSEARGGELFF. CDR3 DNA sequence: TGTGCCAGCAGTGAAGCGCGAGGAGGGGAGCTGTTTTTT.